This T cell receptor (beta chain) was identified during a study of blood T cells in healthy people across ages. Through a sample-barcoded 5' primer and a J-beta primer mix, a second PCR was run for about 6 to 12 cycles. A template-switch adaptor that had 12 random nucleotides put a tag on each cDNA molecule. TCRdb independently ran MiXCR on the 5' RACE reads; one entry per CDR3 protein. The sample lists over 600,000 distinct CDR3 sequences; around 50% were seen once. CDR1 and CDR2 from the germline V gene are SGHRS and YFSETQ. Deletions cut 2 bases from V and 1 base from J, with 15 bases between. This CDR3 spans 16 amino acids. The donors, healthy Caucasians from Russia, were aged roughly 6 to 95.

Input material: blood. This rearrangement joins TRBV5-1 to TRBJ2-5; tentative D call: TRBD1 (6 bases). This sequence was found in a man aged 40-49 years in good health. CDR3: CASSLMTGGPQETQYF. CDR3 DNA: TGCGCCAGCAGCTTAATGACAGGAGGACCCCAAGAGACCCAGTACTTC.